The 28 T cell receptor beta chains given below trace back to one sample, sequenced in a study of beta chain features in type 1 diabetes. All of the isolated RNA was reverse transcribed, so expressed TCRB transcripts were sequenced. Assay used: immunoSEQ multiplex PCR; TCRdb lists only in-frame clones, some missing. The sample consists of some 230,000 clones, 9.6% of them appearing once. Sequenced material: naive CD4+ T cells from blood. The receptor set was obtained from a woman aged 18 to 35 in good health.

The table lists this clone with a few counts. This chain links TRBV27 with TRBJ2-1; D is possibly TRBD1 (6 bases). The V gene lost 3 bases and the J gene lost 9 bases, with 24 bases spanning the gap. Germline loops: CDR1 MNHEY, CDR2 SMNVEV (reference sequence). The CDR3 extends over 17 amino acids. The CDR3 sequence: CASSFPPTGKGLGEQFF. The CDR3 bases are TGTGCCAGCAGTTTTCCCCCTACAGGGAAAGGACTCGGTGAGCAGTTCTTC.

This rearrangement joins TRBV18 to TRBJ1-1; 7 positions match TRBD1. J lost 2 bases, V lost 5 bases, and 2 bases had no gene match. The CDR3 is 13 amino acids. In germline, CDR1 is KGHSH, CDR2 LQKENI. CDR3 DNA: TGTGCCAGCTCAGGACAGGCTAACACTGAAGCTTTCTTT. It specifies CASSGQANTEAFF.

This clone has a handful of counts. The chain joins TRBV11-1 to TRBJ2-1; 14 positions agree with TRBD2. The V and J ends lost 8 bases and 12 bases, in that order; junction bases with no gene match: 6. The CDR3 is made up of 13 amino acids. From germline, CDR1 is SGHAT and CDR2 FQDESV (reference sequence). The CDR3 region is CASRLAGGPWQFF. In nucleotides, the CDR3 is TGTGCCAGCCGACTAGCGGGAGGGCCTTGGCAGTTCTTC.

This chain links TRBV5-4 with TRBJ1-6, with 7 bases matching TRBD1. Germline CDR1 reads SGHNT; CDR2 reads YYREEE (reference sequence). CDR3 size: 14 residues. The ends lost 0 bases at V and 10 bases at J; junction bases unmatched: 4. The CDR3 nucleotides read TGTGCCAGCAGCTTGGAGGGGGCTCAGTCACCCCTCCACTTT. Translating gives CASSLEGAQSPLHF. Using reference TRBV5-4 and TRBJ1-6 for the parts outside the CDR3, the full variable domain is ETGVTQSPTHLIKTRGQQVTLRCSSQSGHNTVSWYQQALGQGPQFIFQYYREEENGRGNFPPRFSGLQFPNYSSELNVNALELDDSALYLCASSLEGAQSPLHFGNGTRLTVT.

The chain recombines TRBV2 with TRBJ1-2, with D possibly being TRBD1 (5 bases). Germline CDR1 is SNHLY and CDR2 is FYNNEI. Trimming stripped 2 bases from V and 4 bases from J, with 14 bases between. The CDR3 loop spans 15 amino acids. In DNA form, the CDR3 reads TGTGCCAGCAGTGAATTGGGCAGGGTGTCCTATGGCTACACCTTC. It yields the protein CASSELGRVSYGYTF.

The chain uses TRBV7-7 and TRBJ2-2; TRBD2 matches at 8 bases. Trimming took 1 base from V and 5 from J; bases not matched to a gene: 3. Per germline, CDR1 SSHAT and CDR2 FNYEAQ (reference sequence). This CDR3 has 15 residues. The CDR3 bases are TGTGCCAGCAGCTTAGTAAGCGGGAGAACCGGGGAGCTGTTTTTT. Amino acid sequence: CASSLVSGRTGELFF.

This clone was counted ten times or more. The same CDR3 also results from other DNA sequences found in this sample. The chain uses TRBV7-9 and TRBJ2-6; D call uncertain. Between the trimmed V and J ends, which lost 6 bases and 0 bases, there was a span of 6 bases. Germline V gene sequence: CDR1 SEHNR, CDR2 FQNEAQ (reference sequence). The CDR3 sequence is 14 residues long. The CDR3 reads CASSFNSGANVLTF. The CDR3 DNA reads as TGTGCCAGCAGTTTTAACTCTGGGGCCAACGTCCTGACTTTC.

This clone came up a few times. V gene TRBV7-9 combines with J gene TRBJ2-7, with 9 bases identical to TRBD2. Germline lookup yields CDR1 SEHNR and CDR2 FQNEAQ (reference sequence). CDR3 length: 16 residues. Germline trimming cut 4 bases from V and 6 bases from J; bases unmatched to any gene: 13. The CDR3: CASSSVVASGTSEQYF. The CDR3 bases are TGTGCCAGCAGCTCTGTAGTAGCTAGCGGGACGTCCGAGCAGTACTTC.

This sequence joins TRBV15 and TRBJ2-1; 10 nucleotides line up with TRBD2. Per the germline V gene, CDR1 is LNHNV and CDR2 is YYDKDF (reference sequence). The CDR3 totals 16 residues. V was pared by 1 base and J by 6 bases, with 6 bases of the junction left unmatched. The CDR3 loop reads CATSRALAGDSNEQFF. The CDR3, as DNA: TGTGCCACCAGCAGAGCTCTAGCGGGGGATAGCAATGAGCAGTTCTTC. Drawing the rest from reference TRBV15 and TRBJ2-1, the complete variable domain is DAMVIQNPRYQVTQFGKPVTLSCSQTLNHNVMYWYQQKSSQAPKLLFHYYDKDFNNEADTPDNFQSRRPNTSFCFLDIRSPGLGDTAMYLCATSRALAGDSNEQFFGPGTRLTVL.

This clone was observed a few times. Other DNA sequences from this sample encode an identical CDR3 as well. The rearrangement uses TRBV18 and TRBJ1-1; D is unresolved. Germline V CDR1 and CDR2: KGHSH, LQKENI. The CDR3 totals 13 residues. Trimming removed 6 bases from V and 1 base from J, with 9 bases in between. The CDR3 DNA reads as TGTGCCAGCTCCCCCACGGGGAACACTGAAGCTTTCTTT. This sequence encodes CASSPTGNTEAFF.

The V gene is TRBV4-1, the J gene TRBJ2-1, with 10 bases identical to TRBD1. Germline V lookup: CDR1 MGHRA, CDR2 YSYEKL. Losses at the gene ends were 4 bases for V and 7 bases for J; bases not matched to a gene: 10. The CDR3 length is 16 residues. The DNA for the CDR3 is TGCGCCAGCAGCCGCCTCCAGGGACAGGGGTGGAATGAGCAGTTCTTC. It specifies CASSRLQGQGWNEQFF.

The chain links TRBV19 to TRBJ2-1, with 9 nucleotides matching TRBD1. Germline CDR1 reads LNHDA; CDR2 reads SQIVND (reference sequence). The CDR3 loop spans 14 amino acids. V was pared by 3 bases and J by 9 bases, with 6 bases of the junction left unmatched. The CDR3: CASSIAGTGLEQFF. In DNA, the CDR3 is TGTGCCAGTAGTATCGCCGGGACAGGGCTTGAGCAGTTCTTC.

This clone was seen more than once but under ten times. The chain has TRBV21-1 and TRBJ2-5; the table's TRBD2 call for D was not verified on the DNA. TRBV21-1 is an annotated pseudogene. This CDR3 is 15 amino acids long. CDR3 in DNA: TGTGCCAGCAGCAAAATTAGCGGGGAGAAAGAGACCCAGTACTTC. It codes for CASSKISGEKETQYF.

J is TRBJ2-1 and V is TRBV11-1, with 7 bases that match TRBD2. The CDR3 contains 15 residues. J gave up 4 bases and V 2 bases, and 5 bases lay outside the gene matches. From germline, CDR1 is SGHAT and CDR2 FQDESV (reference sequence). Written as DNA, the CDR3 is TGTGCCAGCAGCTTAAAGCCTAGCGGTTACAATGAGCAGTTCTTC. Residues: CASSLKPSGYNEQFF.

The CDR3 coding sequence is TGTGCCAGCAGCCTGGCCCGCACAGATACGCAGTATTTT. Amino acids: CASSLARTDTQYF. This chain links TRBV7-6 with TRBJ2-3; D remains ambiguous. The V gene lost 5 bases and the J gene lost 1 base, with 7 bases spanning the gap. The CDR3 covers 13 residues. The germline V gene encodes CDR1 SGHVS and CDR2 FNYEAQ.

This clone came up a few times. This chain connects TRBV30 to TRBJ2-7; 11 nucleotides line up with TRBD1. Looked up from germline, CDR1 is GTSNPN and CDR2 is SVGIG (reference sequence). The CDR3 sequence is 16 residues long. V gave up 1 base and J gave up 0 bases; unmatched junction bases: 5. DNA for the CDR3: TGTGCCTGGAGTGGTACCGGGACAGGGGGCTCCTACGAGCAGTACTTC. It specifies CAWSGTGTGGSYEQYF. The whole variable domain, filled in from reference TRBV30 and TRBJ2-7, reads SQTIHQWPATLVQPVGSPLSLECTVEGTSNPNLYWYRQAAGRGLQLLFYSVGIGQISSEVPQNLSASRPQDRQFILSSKKLLLSDSGFYLCAWSGTGTGGSYEQYFGPGTRLTVT.

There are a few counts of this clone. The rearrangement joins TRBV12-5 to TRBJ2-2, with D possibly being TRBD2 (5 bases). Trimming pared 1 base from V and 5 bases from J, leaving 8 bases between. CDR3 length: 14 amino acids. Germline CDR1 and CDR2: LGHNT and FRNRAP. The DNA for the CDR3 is TGTGCTAGTGGTTTGGGACGGGGAACCGGGGAGCTGTTTTTT. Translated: CASGLGRGTGELFF.

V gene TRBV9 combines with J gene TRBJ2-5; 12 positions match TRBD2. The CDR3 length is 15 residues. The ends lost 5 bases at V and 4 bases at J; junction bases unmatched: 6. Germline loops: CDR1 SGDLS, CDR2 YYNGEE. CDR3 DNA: TGTGCCAGCAGTACTAGCGGGGGGCTGGGAGAGACCCAGTACTTC. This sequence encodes CASSTSGGLGETQYF.

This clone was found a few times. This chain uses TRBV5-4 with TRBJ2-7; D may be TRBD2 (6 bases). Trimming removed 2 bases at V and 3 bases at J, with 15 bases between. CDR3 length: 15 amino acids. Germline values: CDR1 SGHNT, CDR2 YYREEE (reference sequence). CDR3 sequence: CASSLIRGGGYEQYF. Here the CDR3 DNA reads TGTGCCAGCAGCTTAATCCGGGGAGGAGGCTACGAGCAGTACTTC.

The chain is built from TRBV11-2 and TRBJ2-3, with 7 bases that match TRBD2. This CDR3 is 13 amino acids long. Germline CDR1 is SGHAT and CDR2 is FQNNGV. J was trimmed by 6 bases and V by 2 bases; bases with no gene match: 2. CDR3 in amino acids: CASSLLGGDTQYF. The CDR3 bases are TGTGCCAGCAGCTTACTGGGGGGGGATACGCAGTATTTT.

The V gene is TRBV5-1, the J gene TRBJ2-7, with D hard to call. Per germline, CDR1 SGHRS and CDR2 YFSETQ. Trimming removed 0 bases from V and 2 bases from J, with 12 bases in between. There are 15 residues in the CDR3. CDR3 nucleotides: TGCGCCAGCAGCTTGGCCGCCCGACGGGCCTACGAGCAGTACTTC. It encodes CASSLAARRAYEQYF. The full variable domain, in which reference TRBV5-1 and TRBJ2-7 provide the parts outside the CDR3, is KAGVTQTPRYLIKTRGQQVTLSCSPISGHRSVSWYQQTPGQGLQFLFEYFSETQRNKGNFPGRFSGRQFSNSRSEMNVSTLELGDSALYLCASSLAARRAYEQYFGPGTRLTVT.

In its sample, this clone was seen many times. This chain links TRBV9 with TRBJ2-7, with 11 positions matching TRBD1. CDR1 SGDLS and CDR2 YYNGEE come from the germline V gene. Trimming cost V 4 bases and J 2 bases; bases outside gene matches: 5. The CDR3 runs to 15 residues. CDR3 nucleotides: TGTGCCAGCAGCATCGGACAGGGGGCCACCTACGAGCAGTACTTC. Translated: CASSIGQGATYEQYF.

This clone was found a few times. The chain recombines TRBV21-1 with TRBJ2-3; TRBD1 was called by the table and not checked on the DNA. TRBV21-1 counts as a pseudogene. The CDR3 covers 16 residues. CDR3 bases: TGTGCCAGCACCAGGGGGACAGGCCGTCGCACAGATACGCAGTATTTT. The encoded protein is CASTRGTGRRTDTQYF.

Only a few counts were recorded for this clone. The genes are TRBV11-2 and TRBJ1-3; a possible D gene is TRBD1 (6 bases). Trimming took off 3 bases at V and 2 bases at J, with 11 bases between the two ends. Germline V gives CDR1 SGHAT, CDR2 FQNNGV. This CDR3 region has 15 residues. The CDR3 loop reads CASSFQQGTGNTIYF. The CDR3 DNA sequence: TGTGCCAGCAGCTTTCAACAGGGTACTGGAAACACCATATATTTT. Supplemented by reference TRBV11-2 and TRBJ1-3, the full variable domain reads EAGVAQSPRYKIIEKRQSVAFWCNPISGHATLYWYQQILGQGPKLLIQFQNNGVVDDSQLPKDRFSAERLKGVDSTLKIQPAKLEDSAVYLCASSFQQGTGNTIYFGEGSWLTVV.

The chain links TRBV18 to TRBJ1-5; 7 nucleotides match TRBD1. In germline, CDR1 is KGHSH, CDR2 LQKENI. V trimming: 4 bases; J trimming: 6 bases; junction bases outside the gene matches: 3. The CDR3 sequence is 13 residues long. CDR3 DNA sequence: TGTGCCAGCTCACGAGACAGGGCTCAGCCCCAGCATTTT. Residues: CASSRDRAQPQHF.

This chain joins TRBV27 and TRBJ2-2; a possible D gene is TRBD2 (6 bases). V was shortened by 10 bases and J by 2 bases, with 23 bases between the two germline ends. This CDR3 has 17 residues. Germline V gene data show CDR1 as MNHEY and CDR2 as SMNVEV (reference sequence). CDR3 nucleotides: TGTGCCAAACGGCGGGGCGGGATCGAAATCAACACCGGGGAGCTGTTTTTT. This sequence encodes CAKRRGGIEINTGELFF.

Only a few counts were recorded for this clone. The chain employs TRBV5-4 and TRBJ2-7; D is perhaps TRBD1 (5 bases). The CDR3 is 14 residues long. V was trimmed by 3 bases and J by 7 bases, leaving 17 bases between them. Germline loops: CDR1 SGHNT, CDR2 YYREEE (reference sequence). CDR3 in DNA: TGTGCCAGCAGCTCACCGACAGAAAGGCGGGAGCAGTACTTC. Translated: CASSSPTERREQYF.

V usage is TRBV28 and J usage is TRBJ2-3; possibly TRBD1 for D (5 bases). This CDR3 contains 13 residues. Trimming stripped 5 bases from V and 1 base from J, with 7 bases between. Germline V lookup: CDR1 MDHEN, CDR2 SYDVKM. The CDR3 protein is CASSLQGTDTQYF. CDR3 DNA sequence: TGTGCCAGCAGTCTACAGGGCACAGATACGCAGTATTTT.